This TCR beta chain was recovered during a study of cytomegalovirus exposure and HLA in healthy donors. This CDR3 has 15 amino acids. Germline trimming cut 0 bases from V and 2 bases from J; bases unmatched to any gene: 3. The germline gives CDR1 MDHEN, CDR2 SYDVKM. The study ran its PCR with 60 Vbeta and 13 Jbeta primers. Sequenced by immunoSEQ multiplex PCR; TCRdb stores in-frame clones only, minus some. This repertoire shows 100,000 to 150,000 clones, about 61% found once; its top ten account for around 2.5%. This clone was counted only a few times. This receptor was taken from a woman in her thirties or forties in good health and CMV-seronegative. The sample was PBMCs. V gene TRBV28 combines with J gene TRBJ1-1; TRBD1 matches at 7 bases. For the CDR3, the DNA is TGTGCCAGCAGTTTATGGAGGGGGCGTAACACTGAAGCTTTCTTT. Residues: CASSLWRGRNTEAFF. The complete variable domain, with remaining parts taken from reference TRBV28 and TRBJ1-1, reads DVKVTQSSRYLVKRTGEKVFLECVQDMDHENMFWYRQDPGLGLRLIYFSYDVKMKEKGDIPEGYSVSREKKERFSLILESASTNQTSMYLCASSLWRGRNTEAFFGQGTRLTVV.